This record looks at one TCR beta chain sequence and its context. Its antigen is currently not known. Per-nucleotide qualities are absent, and no much larger clonotype sits a single base away. CDR1 MNHEY and CDR2 SVGEGT were looked up in the germline V gene. There are 13 amino acids in the CDR3, from cysteine to phenylalanine inclusive. Only CDR3 DNA is held: 39 bases, read in frame from base 1. The trim is 7 bases for V and 2 bases for J, with a gap of 11 bases between the germline ends. Library construction relied on PCR. DNA from cultured CD4+ T cells was subjected to TCR sequencing with the Oncomine TCR Beta short-read assay at the Johns Hopkins FTIC core. Genomic DNA was extracted from the cultured CD4+ T cells with the QIAamp micro DNA kit. The Oncomine TCR Beta libraries from cultured CD4+ T cells were pooled using unique dual indexes and then sequenced on an Illumina iSeq 100. The study's own analysis went as follows. Non-productive sequences were removed, and CDR3s that did not start with C, did not end with F or W, or were shorter than 7 amino acids were discarded. Antigen-specific clonotypes were identified with the MANAFEST web application by comparing peptide-stimulated wells with reference and other culture wells. An FDR below 0.05, an odds ratio above 5, and a productive frequency above 0.1% in at least two of three replicate wells were required for clones to be considered positive. A clonotype counted as cross-reactive if it showed significant expansion both in the SARS-CoV-2 spike wells and in at least one common cold coronavirus spike condition. Using R version 3.6.1, CDR3 homology was evaluated through Levenshtein distances (stringdist) along with unrooted phylogenetic trees (ape). TCRdb trimmed public reads at Q25 via fastp, called clones via MiXCR and kept in-frame beta chains. Records with the same CDR3 protein are collapsed into one entry carrying the most frequent genes and DNA. TCRdb, rather than the study authors, made the V and J calls. A total of tens of thousands of distinct CDR3 sequences appear in this sample, about 40% of them only once. The ten largest clones add up to roughly 9.9% of the sample.

What the time point label conveys for this sample: late sampling 161 to 241 days after vaccination in three convalescent patients. Interpreted using the paper, the treatment or condition label stands for: approximately 10-day PBMC culture with coronavirus spike peptide pools or control peptides (ViraFEST assay). The study used the ViraFEST assay, which expanded antigen-specific T cells with peptide pools and then identified expanded clonotypes by TCR sequencing. The convalescent patients' positive SARS-CoV-2 PCR tests fell between March and December 2020, which was before the Alpha, Beta and Delta variants emerged in the United States. PBMCs were cultured at fewer than 2.5 million per well in IMDM supplemented with roughly 5% human AB serum and around 10 IU/ml IL-2, with approximately 11 ug/ml peptide pools added. On days 3 and 7, half of the culture medium was replaced with fresh IL-2-containing medium. CD4+ T cells were isolated after about nine days of culture through negative selection using the EasySep CD4+ T cell isolation kit. Ficoll-Paque Plus gradient centrifugation was used to isolate PBMCs from whole blood, and the isolated PBMCs were then either used fresh or cryopreserved at -140C. Each culture condition was generally run in triplicate wells.

This sample was taken from a study of vaccination and CD4 T cells after COVID-19 (dated by TCRdb to the early 2020s). For the wider study: Convalescent patients had a positive SARS-CoV-2 result on nasal swab PCR, and of these patients, several had mild disease and one had severe disease. The convalescent cohort included six males and four females, with two Hispanic individuals, seven Caucasians, two Asians and one multiracial person. Participants received two doses of either the Pfizer-BioNTech BNT162b2 vaccine (n=8) or the Moderna mRNA-1273 vaccine (n=2). Post-COVID blood samples were collected from convalescent patients a median of around 96 days after diagnosis, with a range of about 30 to 170 days. The time from the second vaccine dose to post-vaccine blood sampling had a median of roughly 79 days and ranged from roughly 12 to 250 days. Three convalescent patients were sampled both early after vaccination (day 14) and late after vaccination (days 161 to 241). Overlapping spike peptide pools from SARS-CoV-2 and from the common cold coronaviruses HCoV-NL63, HCoV-OC43 and HCoV-229E were used as culture stimuli. In control cultures, a CEFX viral epitope pool was used as positive control, an HIV-1 Nef peptide pool was used as negative control, or no peptide was added. The spike-specific CD4+ TCR repertoire was compared before and after mRNA vaccination in approximately 9 COVID-19 convalescent patients and a few infection-naive healthy vaccine recipients. On the study overall, not on this receptor specifically: Nearly all vaccine-specific clones in convalescent patients (304 of 307) were mono-reactive for SARS-CoV-2 spike rather than cross-reactive with common cold coronaviruses. The median count of SARS-CoV-2-reactive clonotypes went up from approximately 22 after infection to roughly 38 after vaccination, although the change was not significant. In convalescent patients, a median around 86% of post-vaccine SARS-CoV-2-reactive clones were detected only after vaccination, suggesting vaccine-specific priming. The number of convalescent patients in the study was relatively small, and the study did not examine early timepoints following natural infection.

This receptor was identified in a human donor who had recovered from COVID-19. Sequences were derived from CD4+ T cells from blood, cultured in vitro, sampled about 7 months after SARS-CoV-2 vaccination. This receptor chain uses TRBV6-2 or TRBV6-3 and TRBJ1-2, and perhaps TRBD1 as D gene, on 6 matching bases. The CDR3: CASNPQGNYGYTF. The DNA sequence is given as TGTGCCAGCAATCCACAGGGAAACTATGGCTACACCTTC.